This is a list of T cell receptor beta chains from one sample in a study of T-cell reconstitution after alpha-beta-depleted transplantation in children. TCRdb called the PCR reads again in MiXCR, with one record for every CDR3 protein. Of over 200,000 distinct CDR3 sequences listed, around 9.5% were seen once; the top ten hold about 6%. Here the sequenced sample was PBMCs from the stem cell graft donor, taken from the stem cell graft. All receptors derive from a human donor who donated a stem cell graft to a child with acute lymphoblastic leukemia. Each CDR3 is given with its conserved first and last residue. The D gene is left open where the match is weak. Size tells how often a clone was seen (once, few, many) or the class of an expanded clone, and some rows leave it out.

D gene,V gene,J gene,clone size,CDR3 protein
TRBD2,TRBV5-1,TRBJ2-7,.,CASSLAPGLVEYEQYF
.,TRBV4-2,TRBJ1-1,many,CASSQAQGLANTEAFF
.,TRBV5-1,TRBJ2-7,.,CASSLEGGGPLSYEQYF
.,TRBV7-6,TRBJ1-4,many,CASSHGAGGATNEKLFF
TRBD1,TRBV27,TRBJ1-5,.,CASRTGLNQPQHF
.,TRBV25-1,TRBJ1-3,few,CASSFQTGTSPGNTIYF
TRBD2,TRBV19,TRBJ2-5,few,CASSFGTSVGTQYF
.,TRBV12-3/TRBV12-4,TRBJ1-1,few,CASRIGTNTEAFF
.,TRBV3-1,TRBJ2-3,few,CASSQDLSGGALGDTQYF
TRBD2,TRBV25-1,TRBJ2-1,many,CASGPGLAGVYEQFF
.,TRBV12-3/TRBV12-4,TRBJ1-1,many,CASSFEGNPEAFF
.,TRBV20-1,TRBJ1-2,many,CSARDPATGYGYTF
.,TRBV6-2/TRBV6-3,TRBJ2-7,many,CASRPDSLYYEQYF
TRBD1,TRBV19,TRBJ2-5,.,CASSILDRGLRKTQYF
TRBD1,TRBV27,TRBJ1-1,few,CASSLYRDRGTEAFF
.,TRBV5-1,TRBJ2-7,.,CASSATTGYSYEQYF
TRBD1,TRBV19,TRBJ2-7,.,CASSPRTGVYEQYF
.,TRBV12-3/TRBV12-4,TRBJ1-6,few,CASRSGVVSPLHF
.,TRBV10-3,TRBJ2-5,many,CAIAGSQETQYF
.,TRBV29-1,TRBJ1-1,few,CSVGLIMNTEAFF
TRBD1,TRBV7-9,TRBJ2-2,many,CASSSRDRVLFF
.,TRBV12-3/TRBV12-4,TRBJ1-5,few,CASSFILAGRGNQPQHF
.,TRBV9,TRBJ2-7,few,CASSPRPVDF
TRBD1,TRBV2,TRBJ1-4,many,CASSSDRVGAKLFF
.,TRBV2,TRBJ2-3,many,CASTADFTDTQYF